The sequence of this T cell receptor beta chain was determined in a study of blood T cell repertoires in COVID-19. Study background: Italy, Spain and the United States were the sources of the convalescent and acute COVID-19 samples. Nucleic acid was either cDNA or gDNA, and it came from T cells, B-cell-depleted T cells, or PBMCs.

Authors' methods: Counts of nucleated cells, estimated from reference gene primer amplification, were obtained. Generated by immunoSEQ multiplex PCR, the TCRdb table keeps only in-frame clones and is missing some. The D gene and trimming were derived from the DNA, and the V and J assignments and clone size from that table. This sample has fewer than 40,000 clones, with around 77% found just once. This receptor was obtained from a man at least 80 years old with active or convalescent COVID-19. What was sequenced was peripheral blood.

CDR3 amino acids: CASREGQNTEAFF. In DNA form, the CDR3 reads TGCGCCAGCAGGGAGGGACAGAACACTGAAGCTTTCTTT. The chain has TRBV10-2 and TRBJ1-1; D possibly corresponds to TRBD1 (6 bases). The CDR3 runs 13 residues. The V end lost 6 bases, the J end lost 1 base, and 9 bases lay between the germline ends. Looked up from germline, CDR1 is WSHSY and CDR2 is SAAADI.